This entry lists 14 T cell receptor beta chains sequenced from one sample in a study of cytomegalovirus exposure and HLA in healthy donors. It was with 60 Vbeta and 13 Jbeta primers that the PCR ran. Here immunoSEQ multiplex PCR was the method, and the copy in TCRdb shows in-frame clones only, minus some. This table has 70,000 or so clones, less than 70% appearing once. Sequenced sample: PBMCs. These receptors originate from a woman younger than 45 in good health and CMV-seronegative.

This clone was seen a few times. The chain is built from TRBV27 and TRBJ1-3; no clear D. Germline CDR1 reads MNHEY; CDR2 reads SMNVEV (reference sequence). This CDR3 has 13 residues. The CDR3 sequence: CATRGYSGNTIYF. Written as DNA, the CDR3 is TGTGCTACGCGGGGTTACTCTGGAAACACCATATATTTT.

The DNA for the CDR3 is TGCGCCAGCCCTAAGCGGGGGGTACAGGGAAACACCATATATTTT. Its protein product is CASPKRGVQGNTIYF. The chain couples TRBV5-1 to TRBJ1-3; possibly TRBD1 for D (5 bases). Trimming took 7 bases from V and 4 from J, leaving 18 bases between them. This CDR3 spans 15 amino acids. Germline CDR1 is SGHRS and CDR2 is YFSETQ.

The DNA of the CDR3 is TGTGCCAGCAGTTTACAGGGATCGAACACAGATACGCAGTATTTT. Its translation: CASSLQGSNTDTQYF. V gene TRBV6-5 combines with J gene TRBJ2-3, with D perhaps matching TRBD1 (6 bases). This CDR3 region has 15 residues. CDR1 is MNHEY and CDR2 is SVGAGI in the germline V gene. Trimming left V 4 bases short and J 2 bases short, with 13 bases between.

The chain employs TRBV7-3 and TRBJ2-3; weak D call: TRBD2 (6 bases). From germline, CDR1 is SGHTA and CDR2 FQGTGA. V lost 2 bases and J 5 bases, leaving 11 bases between the germline ends. The CDR3 is made up of 14 amino acids. CDR3 sequence reads: CASSLSGEVDTQYF. In DNA, the CDR3 is TGTGCCAGCAGCTTATCGGGGGAAGTAGATACGCAGTATTTT. Together with reference TRBV7-3 and TRBJ2-3, the CDR3 gives the full variable domain: GAGVSQTPSNKVTEKGKYVELRCDPISGHTALYWYRQSLGQGPEFLIYFQGTGAADDSGLPNDRFFAVRPEGSVSTLKIQRTERGDSAVYLCASSLSGEVDTQYFGPGTRLTVL.

The CDR3 region is CASSLGYGGAYNEQFF. Written as DNA, the CDR3 is TGCGCCAGCAGCTTGGGCTACGGGGGGGCCTACAATGAGCAGTTCTTC. V is TRBV5-1 and J is TRBJ2-1; TRBD2 aligns across 8 bases. The CDR3 has 16 residues. V shed 0 bases, J shed 2 bases, and the junction held 4 bases outside the gene matches. Germline V gene lookup returns CDR1 SGHRS and CDR2 YFSETQ.

This clone was picked up a small number of times. This rearrangement joins TRBV6-5 to TRBJ1-5; 8 bases agree with TRBD1. Looked up from germline, CDR1 is MNHEY and CDR2 is SVGAGI. CDR3 size: 13 residues. V was pared by 6 bases and J by 4 bases, with 2 bases of the junction left unmatched. This CDR3 reads CASRQGENQPQHF. CDR3 sequence (DNA): TGTGCCAGCAGACAGGGGGAGAATCAGCCCCAGCATTTT.

This clone has only one observation. The chain joins TRBV7-9 to TRBJ1-2; D unresolved. Germline lookup yields CDR1 SEHNR and CDR2 FQNEAQ (reference sequence). The ends were cut back, 1 base at V and 2 bases at J, with 11 bases in the middle. This CDR3 is built from 15 residues. CDR3 DNA: TGTGCCAGCAGCTTAGACTTTTACGGGAACTATGGCTACACCTTC. Its protein is CASSLDFYGNYGYTF.

The chain couples TRBV4-3 to TRBJ1-1; 10 nucleotides line up with TRBD1. CDR3 size: 17 residues. Germline CDR1 reads LGHNA; CDR2 reads YSLEER. The J segment lost 3 bases and the V segment lost 3 bases, leaving 10 bases of the junction unmatched. The CDR3 reads CASSHYSDRGSHTEAFF. In DNA form, the CDR3 reads TGCGCCAGCAGCCACTATTCGGACAGGGGGTCTCACACTGAAGCTTTCTTT.

This clone came up a few times. The chain joins TRBV5-1 to TRBJ1-5, with a weak D call TRBD1 (6 bases). Germline CDR1 and CDR2: SGHRS and YFSETQ. V lost 5 bases and J 0 bases, leaving 12 bases between the germline ends. The CDR3 spans 15 residues. This chain's CDR3 is CASSLGGYSNQPQHF. In DNA form, the CDR3 reads TGCGCCAGCAGTTTAGGGGGTTATAGCAATCAGCCCCAGCATTTT.

Notes on this clone: Other nucleotide sequences from this sample produce the same CDR3. The chain links TRBV4-2 to TRBJ2-7, with TRBD1 as a possible D gene (5 bases). V was pared by 4 bases and J by 2 bases, with 18 bases between. Germline values: CDR1 LGHNA, CDR2 YNFKEQ. CDR3 length: 16 residues. CDR3 loop: CASSRQSQGRAYEQYF. For the CDR3, the DNA is TGTGCCAGCAGCCGACAAAGCCAGGGTAGAGCCTACGAGCAGTACTTC.

The chain combines TRBV19 with TRBJ1-1, with a possible D match to TRBD1 (6 bases). The CDR3 sequence is 13 residues long. Germline V gives CDR1 LNHDA, CDR2 SQIVND (reference sequence). V lost 10 bases and J lost 5, with 17 bases in between. CDR3: CATSGTIETEAFF. The CDR3 DNA reads TGTGCCACCTCCGGGACAATCGAGACTGAAGCTTTCTTT.

The J gene is TRBJ2-1, the V gene TRBV19; TRBD2 aligns across 9 bases. From germline, CDR1 is LNHDA and CDR2 SQIVND (reference sequence). The length of the CDR3 is 14 residues. V was clipped by 7 bases and J by 5 bases; unmatched bases: 6. The CDR3 DNA follows: TGTGCCAGTACCCGCGGGGGGGCCGACAATGAGCAGTTCTTC. Amino acid sequence: CASTRGGADNEQFF. The whole variable domain, remainder taken from reference TRBV19 and TRBJ2-1, is DGGITQSPKYLFRKEGQNVTLSCEQNLNHDAMYWYRQDPGQGLRLIYYSQIVNDFQKGDIAEGYSVSREKKESFPLTVTSAQKNPTAFYLCASTRGGADNEQFFGPGTRLTVL.

This clone is labeled as medium-sized. The same CDR3 arises from other DNA sequences in this sample as well. The rearrangement joins TRBV4-3 to TRBJ2-7, with 9 bases matching TRBD1. With 3 bases clipped from V and 1 base from J, the junction kept 4 bases outside the gene matches. Germline CDR1 and CDR2: LGHNA and YSLEER. CDR3 size: 15 residues. CDR3 region: CASSHSGTGSYEQYF. The CDR3 region has the DNA TGCGCCAGCAGCCACTCCGGGACAGGGTCCTACGAGCAGTACTTC.

The chain is built from TRBV7-3 and TRBJ1-1; D possibly corresponds to TRBD1 (6 bases). The CDR3 covers 14 residues. The ends were cut back, 1 base at V and 4 bases at J, with 10 bases in the middle. Germline lookup yields CDR1 SGHTA and CDR2 FQGTGA. CDR3 region: CASSLNRVGTEAFF. The CDR3, as DNA: TGTGCCAGCAGCTTAAACAGGGTGGGCACTGAAGCTTTCTTT.